These 3 T cell receptor beta chains were all obtained from the same sample, sequenced in a study of cytomegalovirus exposure and HLA in healthy donors. The PCR used 60 Vbeta and 13 Jbeta primers. The assay was immunoSEQ multiplex PCR, and TCRdb's table has in-frame clones only and misses some. The data contain about 120,000 clones, roughly four fifths of them seen just once; the ten biggest clones take up around 15%. Sequencing input: PBMCs. The source is a man aged 50 to 60 in good health and CMV-seropositive.

V is TRBV5-1 and J is TRBJ2-2, with 11 bases that match TRBD1. This CDR3 comprises 17 residues. With V trimmed by 5 bases and J by 6 bases, 12 bases remained unmatched. The V gene's germline CDR1 is SGHRS and CDR2 YFSETQ. The CDR3 loop is CASRFAPGTGGAGELFF. CDR3 bases: TGCGCCAGCAGATTTGCACCCGGGACAGGGGGTGCCGGGGAGCTGTTTTTT.

The rearrangement joins TRBV6-1 to TRBJ2-1; 8 positions agree with TRBD2. The CDR3 is 15 residues long. V gave up 5 bases and J gave up 5 bases; unmatched junction bases: 8. CDR1 is MNHNS and CDR2 is SASEGT in the germline V gene. The CDR3 DNA reads as TGTGCCAGCAGTCTAGGGAGCGGGAGAAACAATGAGCAGTTCTTC. Amino acids: CASSLGSGRNNEQFF.

The chain is built from TRBV5-4 and TRBJ1-2; D ambiguous. There are 14 residues in the CDR3. The germline CDR1 and CDR2 sequences are SGHNT and YYREEE (reference sequence). V gave up 2 bases and J gave up 3 bases, with 11 bases separating them. This chain's CDR3 is CASSFRQPYYGYTF. CDR3 sequence (DNA): TGTGCCAGCAGCTTCAGGCAGCCTTACTATGGCTACACCTTC.